This T cell receptor (beta chain) was recovered during a study of blood T cell repertoires in COVID-19. Study as a whole: Specimens from acute and convalescent COVID-19 originated in the United States, Italy and Spain. In each case, the material was cDNA or gDNA derived from T cells, B-cell-depleted T cells, or PBMCs.

Original data processing: Scientists estimated how many nucleated cells there were by amplifying reference gene primers. The protocol was immunoSEQ multiplex PCR, while the TCRdb copy is restricted to in-frame clones and leaves out a portion. The V and J calls and clone size are taken from that table; D and trimming were inferred from the DNA. The sample shows fewer than 150,000 clones, approximately 80% of them seen only once. V dropped 5 bases and J dropped 4; count of bases not matched to a gene: 10. The CDR3 covers 15 residues. CDR1 and CDR2 from the germline V gene are SGDLS and YYNGEE. The chain has TRBV9 and TRBJ2-7; 9 bases align to TRBD2. The sequenced material came from peripheral blood. The clonotype originates from a middle-aged woman with acute or convalescent COVID-19. Here the CDR3 reads CASSASGEYGYEQYF. CDR3 coding DNA: TGTGCCAGCAGTGCTAGCGGGGAATACGGGTACGAGCAGTACTTC. Drawing the rest from reference TRBV9 and TRBJ2-7, the complete variable domain is DSGVTQTPKHLITATGQRVTLRCSPRSGDLSVYWYQQSLDQGLQFLIQYYNGEERAKGNILERFSAQQFPDLHSELNLSSLELGDSALYFCASSASGEYGYEQYFGPGTRLTVT.